This entry lists 10 T cell receptor beta chains sequenced from one sample in a study of kidney transplant recipient with SARS-CoV-2 infection. TCRdb passed the reads through MiXCR, listing each CDR3 protein once. The table has 200,000 to 300,000 distinct CDR3 sequences, roughly 26% seen once. Sequenced here: a blood sample, sampled at baseline and on roughly day 110 from a kidney transplant recipient. These receptor sequences come from a male patient in his thirties who had COVID-19 and was a kidney transplant recipient. Some T cells may be graft donor cells.

In regard to this clonotype: A read error may explain this, as a much larger clone is one base away. The V call is TRBV10-3, the J call TRBJ2-2, with D perhaps matching TRBD1 (7 bases). Germline CDR1 reads ENHRY; CDR2 reads SYGVKD. The CDR3 totals 13 residues. CDR3 bases: TGTGCCATCAGTGAAACAGGGGCCGGGGGGCTGTTTTTT. Its translation is CAISETGAGGLFF.

This clonotype showed up many times. The V and J genes are TRBV10-3 and TRBJ2-1, with 9 bases that match TRBD1. The CDR3 is 14 residues long. V lost 11 bases and J lost 4; bases outside the gene matches: 9. The germline V gene encodes CDR1 ENHRY and CDR2 SYGVKD. The CDR3 region has the DNA TGTGCCTCCACCTCGGGACAGGGATACAATGAGCAGTTCTTC. It encodes CASTSGQGYNEQFF.

Concerning this clonotype: Since a much larger clone is just one base distant, this may be a read error. The genes are TRBV5-4 and TRBJ1-1, with D hard to call. Germline assignment: CDR1 SGHNT and CDR2 YYREEE (reference sequence). V was pared by 9 bases and J by 0 bases, with 12 bases between. This CDR3 spans 13 amino acids. The CDR3 DNA follows: TGTGCCAACAACAGCAACATGAACACTGAAGCTTTCTTT. Its translation is CANNSNMNTEAFF.

Note on this clonotype: A read error is possible here, since a much larger clone lies one base away. This chain connects TRBV10-1 to TRBJ1-2; no definite D call. Germline CDR1 and CDR2: WNHNN and SYGVQD (reference sequence). The CDR3 contains 17 residues. CDR3 region: CTSSDARRSRKTYGYTF. The CDR3 DNA is TGCACCAGCAGTGACGCCAGAAGATCGCGAAAGACCTATGGCTACACCTTC.

The sample holds a few counts of this clonotype. The rearrangement uses TRBV2 and TRBJ2-5; D is unclear. CDR3 length: 14 amino acids. V dropped 3 bases and J dropped 2 bases, with 10 bases sitting between them. Germline-derived CDR1 and CDR2 are SNHLY and FYNNEI. The CDR3 nucleotides are TGTGCCAGCAGTGAGCATATTTCGCAAGAGACCCAGTACTTC. The encoded protein is CASSEHISQETQYF.

This clonotype was seen many times. The chain joins TRBV28 to TRBJ1-5, with 8 nucleotides matching TRBD1. In germline, CDR1 is MDHEN, CDR2 SYDVKM. J gave up 5 bases and V 5 bases, and 8 bases lay outside the gene matches. CDR3 length equals 15 residues. The CDR3 is CASSATGVLDQPQHF. CDR3 bases: TGTGCCAGCAGTGCGACAGGGGTATTAGATCAGCCCCAGCATTTT. Complete variable domain (other parts from reference TRBV28 and TRBJ1-5): DVKVTQSSRYLVKRTGEKVFLECVQDMDHENMFWYRQDPGLGLRLIYFSYDVKMKEKGDIPEGYSVSREKKERFSLILESASTNQTSMYLCASSATGVLDQPQHFGDGTRLSIL.

At least ten counts were recorded for this clonotype. The chain has TRBV20-1 and TRBJ2-7, with 7 bases identical to TRBD2. Trimming took 6 bases from V and 5 from J; bases not matched to a gene: 10. The CDR3 contains 13 residues. CDR1 and CDR2 from the germline V gene are DFQATT and SNEGSKA (reference sequence). CDR3 nucleotide sequence: TGCAGTGCCCTCCGCGGGGGAAACGACGAGCAGTACTTC. Translation: CSALRGGNDEQYF.

Points on this clonotype: Just one base apart from a much larger clone, this may be a read error. This chain joins TRBV7-3 and TRBJ2-7; the D gene is possibly TRBD2 (6 bases). The CDR3 loop spans 13 amino acids. The germline CDR1 and CDR2 sequences are SGHTA and FQGTGA. DNA for the CDR3: TGTGCCAGCAGCTATGGGGGGACCTACGAGCAGTGCTTC. This encodes CASSYGGTYEQCF.

This clonotype was counted many times. This rearrangement joins TRBV7-9 to TRBJ1-6; D not resolved. This CDR3 comprises 14 residues. Germline V gene data show CDR1 as SEHNR and CDR2 as FQNEAQ (reference sequence). Trimming took 6 bases from V and 8 from J, leaving 14 bases between them. In DNA form, the CDR3 reads TGTGCCAGCAGTTATAGTATGGCATATTCACCCCTCCACTTT. Amino acids: CASSYSMAYSPLHF.

This rearrangement joins TRBV9 to TRBJ2-7, with TRBD2 identical over 14 bases. CDR1 SGDLS and CDR2 YYNGEE come from the germline V gene. V shed 3 bases and J 0 bases; nucleotides not matched to a gene: 14. This CDR3 is 20 amino acids long. The CDR3 DNA follows: TGTGCCAGCAGCGGAGAAGGGACTAGCGGGAGTCGTAGCAGCTCCTACGAGCAGTACTTC. This gives the protein CASSGEGTSGSRSSSYEQYF.